This T cell receptor (beta chain) was identified during a study of shared clonotypes between healthy human individuals. On the study more broadly: Researchers assigned three CD4 naive, three CD4 memory, two CD8 naive and one CD8 memory plate to each donor.

Assay: immunoSEQ multiplex PCR; the TCRdb copy retains only in-frame clones and omits some. The data show 2 million to 2.5 million clones, about 90% seen once. Germline V CDR1 and CDR2: MDHEN, SYDVKM. The length of the CDR3 is 14 residues. Trimming removed 2 bases from V and 2 bases from J, with 9 bases in between. General study points: Generation of non-shared clonotypes was less probable than generation of clonotypes shared by all four donors. At large depth, rarefaction still showed sorted-subset sequencing to be incomplete.

About this clone: Antigen: not known. This same CDR3 is encoded by further DNA sequences in the sample.

V usage is TRBV28 and J usage is TRBJ1-2; D is ambiguous. Sequenced material: naive CD4+ T cells from PBMCs. This sample's subset: CD45RA+ positively selected. The sequence was collected from a man between 18 and 35 years old in good health. Some clones in this sample may be carry-over from other donors' samples. CDR3 residues: CASSLVAGNYGYTF. The CDR3 DNA follows: TGTGCCAGCAGTTTAGTCGCAGGCAACTATGGCTACACCTTC.